The T cell receptor beta chain under discussion was sequenced for a study of blood T cell repertoires in COVID-19. Study-wide context: Italy, Spain and the United States were the sources of the convalescent and acute COVID-19 samples. From T cells, B-cell-depleted T cells, or PBMCs came the material, which was cDNA or gDNA.

Germline V gene data show CDR1 as SGHTA and CDR2 as FQGTGA. The CDR3 length is 13 residues. The germline V and J ends were trimmed by 1 base and 7 bases, with 8 bases remaining between them. Repertoires were generated with immunoSEQ multiplex PCR, while TCRdb's copy carries only in-frame clones and drops some. The table has 270,000 or so clones, approximately 91% seen once; the top ten hold approximately 2.4%. On this clone itself: Distinct nucleotide sequences in the sample also encode this CDR3.

This TCR came from a middle-aged woman with acute COVID-19. Material: PBMCs or T cells enriched from blood (not recorded which). The chain joins TRBV7-3 to TRBJ2-1, with D hard to call. CDR3: CASSLSPGNEQFF. CDR3 coding DNA: TGTGCCAGCAGCTTAAGCCCCGGTAATGAGCAGTTCTTC.